A single sample is the source of the 16 T cell receptor beta chains below, sequenced in a study of CD8 T cells in ankylosing spondylitis. Study-wide findings and caveats: The study identified a TCR beta motif of roughly eight highly homologous variants that appeared characteristic of ankylosing spondylitis blood.

TCRdb re-called the 5' RACE reads through MiXCR, storing one row per CDR3 protein. Seen here are a few hundred thousand distinct CDR3 sequences, about 22% observed once, and the top ten hold about 16%. These receptors have no identified antigens. The specimen was blood, either unsorted or a sorted T cell fraction (not recorded which). Receptors were obtained from a male donor with ankylosing spondylitis.

This clonotype was seen repeatedly, ten times or more. The chain couples TRBV4-2 to TRBJ1-1; D uncertain. Trimming shortened V by 0 bases and J by 4 bases, and 9 bases separated the two germline ends. CDR1 and CDR2 (germline): LGHNA, YNFKEQ. The CDR3 is made up of 14 amino acids. For the CDR3, the DNA is TGTGCCAGCAGCCAAGACGGGATGACCACTGAAGCTTTCTTT. This encodes CASSQDGMTTEAFF.

There are a few counts of this clonotype. The chain carries TRBV2 and TRBJ2-7; D might be TRBD1 (6 bases). Germline values: CDR1 SNHLY, CDR2 FYNNEI. Trimming stripped 4 bases from V and 0 bases from J, with 10 bases between. This CDR3 is built from 14 residues. The CDR3: CASSGWTVSYEQYF. The CDR3 coding sequence is TGTGCCAGCAGTGGTTGGACAGTCTCCTACGAGCAGTACTTC. The full variable domain, with the rest looked up from reference TRBV2 and TRBJ2-7, is EPEVTQTPSHQVTQMGQEVILRCVPISNHLYFYWYRQILGQKVEFLVSFYNNEISEKSEIFDDQFSVERPDGSNFTLKIRSTKLEDSAMYFCASSGWTVSYEQYFGPGTRLTVT.

A few counts support this clonotype. This chain links TRBV4-1 with TRBJ2-7; 14 bases are shared with TRBD2. V shed 4 bases, J shed 5 bases, and the junction held 19 bases outside the gene matches. Per the germline V gene, CDR1 is MGHRA and CDR2 is YSYEKL. The CDR3 is made up of 20 amino acids. The CDR3 sequence: CASSRILSGTSGSRFHEQYF. The CDR3 nucleotides are TGCGCCAGCAGCCGTATACTCTCCGGGACTAGCGGGAGTAGATTCCACGAGCAGTACTTC.

This clonotype was seen a few times. This chain connects TRBV2 to TRBJ1-6; weak D call: TRBD1 (5 bases). V lost 8 bases, J lost 7 bases, and 12 bases lay in between. This CDR3 comprises 13 residues. In germline, CDR1 is SNHLY, CDR2 FYNNEI. The CDR3 reads CASRDLENSPLHF. In DNA, the CDR3 is TGTGCCAGCCGGGACCTTGAAAATTCACCCCTCCACTTT.

The chain links TRBV20-1 to TRBJ1-4; D uncertain. Germline-derived CDR1 and CDR2 are DFQATT and SNEGSKA (reference sequence). This CDR3 region has 13 residues. The V end lost 3 bases, the J end lost 4 bases, and 9 bases lay between the germline ends. The CDR3 loop reads CSARSRNNEKLFF. As DNA, the CDR3 is TGCAGTGCTAGGTCCAGAAATAATGAAAAACTGTTTTTT.

The chain uses TRBV29-1 and TRBJ2-7; 8 bases line up with TRBD2. The length of the CDR3 is 13 residues. Germline V CDR1 and CDR2: SQVTM, ANQGSEA. The trim removed 4 bases at V and 7 bases at J, leaving 9 bases unmatched. The CDR3 sequence: CSVVAGGEWEQYF. Here the CDR3 DNA reads TGCAGCGTTGTTGCCGGGGGGGAGTGGGAGCAGTACTTC.

This clonotype was counted at least ten times. The gene calls are TRBV12-3 or TRBV12-4 and TRBJ2-1; the match to TRBD2 covers 12 bases. Trimming at V came to 4 bases and at J to 0 bases, leaving 4 bases not matched to a gene. This CDR3 spans 17 amino acids. CDR3 residues: CASSWASGRGSYNEQFF. The CDR3 coding sequence is TGTGCCAGCAGTTGGGCTAGCGGGAGGGGCTCCTACAATGAGCAGTTCTTC.

The chain links TRBV5-1 to TRBJ2-1; 9 bases line up with TRBD2. CDR1 is SGHRS and CDR2 is YFSETQ in the germline V gene. V dropped 0 bases and J dropped 7; count of bases not matched to a gene: 8. The CDR3 sequence is 16 residues long. In nucleotides, the CDR3 is TGCGCCAGCAGCTTGGAGGGACTAGCAAGGAGAAATGAGCAGTTCTTC. It yields the protein CASSLEGLARRNEQFF. Combining the CDR3 with reference TRBV5-1 and TRBJ2-1 gives the whole variable domain KAGVTQTPRYLIKTRGQQVTLSCSPISGHRSVSWYQQTPGQGLQFLFEYFSETQRNKGNFPGRFSGRQFSNSRSEMNVSTLELGDSALYLCASSLEGLARRNEQFFGPGTRLTVL.

This clonotype has a handful of counts. CDR3 bases: TGTGCCAGCAGTAATCGGGACAGGGGGTTCAATGAGCAGTTCTTC. Translated: CASSNRDRGFNEQFF. The chain links TRBV2 to TRBJ2-1, with 11 positions matching TRBD1. Germline trimming cut 5 bases from V and 6 bases from J; bases unmatched to any gene: 6. The CDR3 covers 15 residues. The germline V gene encodes CDR1 SNHLY and CDR2 FYNNEI.

The chain has TRBV29-1 and TRBJ2-1; 9 nucleotides line up with TRBD1. The ends lost 6 bases at V and 2 bases at J; junction bases unmatched: 8. The CDR3 contains 15 residues. Germline assignment: CDR1 SQVTM and CDR2 ANQGSEA. The CDR3 sequence is CSVATGGLTYNEQFF. In nucleotides, the CDR3 is TGCAGCGTCGCCACAGGGGGCCTTACCTACAATGAGCAGTTCTTC.

The chain recombines TRBV25-1 with TRBJ2-7; perhaps TRBD2 as D (5 bases). The CDR3 spans 14 residues. CDR1 and CDR2 (germline): MGHDK, SYGVNS. The V end was cut by 8 bases, the J end by 4 bases, with 18 bases between. The CDR3 is CASRSSGGRYEQYF. CDR3 bases: TGTGCCAGCCGATCCAGCGGTGGAAGGTACGAGCAGTACTTC.

This clonotype was detected only a few times. The V and J genes are TRBV5-1 and TRBJ2-2, with 10 bases that match TRBD2. CDR1 is SGHRS, CDR2 YFSETQ, per germline. V lost 1 base and J lost 4; bases outside the gene matches: 7. The CDR3 is 17 residues long. CDR3 coding DNA: TGCGCCAGCAGCTTGAGTAGCGGGAGGTCGGGCACCGGGGAGCTGTTTTTT. This encodes CASSLSSGRSGTGELFF.

The CDR3 region has the DNA TGTGCCAGCAAATGGAATGAAAAACTGTTTTTT. Amino acid sequence: CASKWNEKLFF. V and J are TRBV12-3 or TRBV12-4 and TRBJ1-4; D is undetermined. V gave up 7 bases and J gave up 5 bases, with 5 bases separating them. The CDR3 is made up of 11 amino acids.

This clonotype was seen a handful of times. The rearrangement links TRBV7-2 to TRBJ2-3; TRBD2 aligns across 7 bases. CDR1 is SGHTA, CDR2 FQGNSA, per germline. V shed 3 bases and J 3 bases; nucleotides not matched to a gene: 3. The CDR3 totals 14 residues. CDR3 DNA sequence: TGTGCCAGCAGCTTTCAGCGGGATACAGATACGCAGTATTTT. It codes for CASSFQRDTDTQYF.

This chain joins TRBV7-9 and TRBJ2-5; D assignment may be TRBD1 or TRBD2 (5 bases each). The CDR3 totals 12 residues. The V and J ends lost 8 bases and 5 bases respectively, with 12 bases between them. CDR1 SEHNR and CDR2 FQNEAQ come from the germline V gene (reference sequence). The CDR3 protein is CASGAGGETQYF. The CDR3 region has the DNA TGTGCCAGCGGGGCAGGCGGGGAGACCCAGTACTTC.

V and J are TRBV5-1 and TRBJ1-5, with 7 bases aligning to TRBD1. The CDR3 has 15 amino acids. The V gene end was trimmed by 0 bases and the J gene end by 7 bases; junction bases not matched to a gene: 7. The germline CDR1 and CDR2 sequences are SGHRS and YFSETQ. CDR3 sequence: CASSLGTGLIQPQHF. CDR3 nucleotide sequence: TGCGCCAGCAGCTTGGGGACAGGCCTGATCCAGCCCCAGCATTTT.